Listed here is a single T cell receptor (beta chain). The data were taken from a study of blood T cells in healthy people across ages. V was pared by 7 bases and J by 6 bases, with 18 bases between. This CDR3 spans 13 amino acids. Germline V CDR1 and CDR2: SQVTM, ANQGSEA. Combining a sample-barcoded 5' primer with a J-beta primer mix, a second PCR ran for about 6 to 12 cycles. Using its own MiXCR run on the 5' RACE reads, TCRdb lists one record per CDR3 protein. Here the sample spans about 650,000 distinct CDR3 sequences, 32% being singletons. The chain has TRBV29-1 and TRBJ1-2; D perhaps matches TRBD1 (5 bases). The sequence was obtained from a woman of 80 years or more in good health. The sample consisted of blood. The CDR3 DNA sequence: TGCAGCGGGGGTGGACATAACGCCCATGGCTACACCTTC. Amino acid sequence: CSGGGHNAHGYTF.